Below are 9 T cell receptor beta chains sequenced from a single sample in a study of blood T cell repertoires in COVID-19. Sequenced by immunoSEQ multiplex PCR; TCRdb stores in-frame clones only, minus some. The table lists approximately 90,000 clones, more than 70% of them singletons. Sample: peripheral blood. These receptors all stem from an elderly woman with acute or convalescent COVID-19.

The J gene is TRBJ1-1, the V gene TRBV30, with D uncertain. The CDR3 has 11 amino acids. The V end lost 3 bases, the J end lost 5 bases, and 7 bases lay between the germline ends. Looked up from germline, CDR1 is GTSNPN and CDR2 is SVGIG (reference sequence). The CDR3 bases are TGTGCCTGGAGAGCCTCAACTGAAGCTTTCTTT. The encoded protein is CAWRASTEAFF.

The J gene is TRBJ1-2, the V gene TRBV7-9; D gene ambiguous. Germline V gene sequence: CDR1 SEHNR, CDR2 FQNEAQ (reference sequence). The V end was cut by 5 bases, the J end by 0 bases, with 7 bases between. The CDR3 is 13 amino acids. CDR3 bases: TGTGCCAGCAGCCCCTCTCCTAACTATGGCTACACCTTC. It codes for CASSPSPNYGYTF.

The chain couples TRBV7-2 to TRBJ2-1; 9 bases are shared with TRBD2. V lost 3 bases, J lost 5 bases, and 8 bases stayed unmatched. Germline CDR1 is SGHTA and CDR2 is FQGNSA. This CDR3 comprises 16 residues. The chain's CDR3 is CASSFFAGGTNNEQFF. In nucleotides, the CDR3 is TGTGCCAGCAGCTTTTTTGCGGGGGGGACTAACAATGAGCAGTTCTTC.

The chain links TRBV7-6 to TRBJ1-1; the D is unclear. V shed 2 bases and J shed 5 bases, with 3 bases lying between them. The germline V gene has CDR1 SGHVS and CDR2 FNYEAQ. CDR3 length: 11 amino acids. The CDR3: CASSLQTEAFF. CDR3 bases: TGTGCCAGCAGCTTACAAACTGAAGCTTTCTTT.

This rearrangement joins TRBV7-9 to TRBJ1-4, with D possibly being TRBD1 (5 bases). The V gene lost 5 bases and the J gene lost 1 base, with 11 bases spanning the gap. The CDR3 is made up of 15 amino acids. Looked up from germline, CDR1 is SEHNR and CDR2 is FQNEAQ (reference sequence). The CDR3 DNA reads TGTGCCAGCAGCAAGGGCCAGGGAACTAATGAAAAACTGTTTTTT. The encoded protein is CASSKGQGTNEKLFF.

The chain combines TRBV28 with TRBJ2-5, with TRBD2 as a possible D gene (5 bases). Between the trimmed V and J ends, which lost 8 bases and 7 bases, there was a span of 14 bases. Germline loops: CDR1 MDHEN, CDR2 SYDVKM. The CDR3 runs to 12 residues. CDR3 nucleotide sequence: TGTGCCAGCCAAATAAGGGCGGGGACCCAGTACTTC. This codes for CASQIRAGTQYF.

V is TRBV11-2 and J is TRBJ1-2; D perhaps matches TRBD1 (5 bases). V dropped 2 bases and J dropped 5 bases, with 9 bases sitting between them. The CDR3 has 13 residues. Germline CDR1 is SGHAT and CDR2 is FQNNGV. The DNA of the CDR3 is TGTGCCAGCAGCTTATCTCAGGGTTATGGCTACACCTTC. Its protein is CASSLSQGYGYTF.

The V gene is TRBV4-2, the J gene TRBJ1-4, with D hard to call. The length of the CDR3 is 16 residues. Trimming took 0 bases from V and 8 from J, leaving 16 bases between them. Germline CDR1 reads LGHNA; CDR2 reads YNFKEQ. The DNA for the CDR3 is TGTGCCAGCAGCCAAGATGTTGAGGCAGCTATCGAAAAACTGTTTTTT. Translated: CASSQDVEAAIEKLFF.

This chain connects TRBV7-2 to TRBJ1-6, with no clear D. This CDR3 contains 13 residues. Germline CDR1 is SGHTA and CDR2 is FQGNSA. The V end lost 1 base, the J end lost 10 bases, and 8 bases lay between the germline ends. In nucleotides, the CDR3 is TGTGCCAGCAGCTTAGGCGGTAAATCACCCCTCCACTTT. It yields the protein CASSLGGKSPLHF.